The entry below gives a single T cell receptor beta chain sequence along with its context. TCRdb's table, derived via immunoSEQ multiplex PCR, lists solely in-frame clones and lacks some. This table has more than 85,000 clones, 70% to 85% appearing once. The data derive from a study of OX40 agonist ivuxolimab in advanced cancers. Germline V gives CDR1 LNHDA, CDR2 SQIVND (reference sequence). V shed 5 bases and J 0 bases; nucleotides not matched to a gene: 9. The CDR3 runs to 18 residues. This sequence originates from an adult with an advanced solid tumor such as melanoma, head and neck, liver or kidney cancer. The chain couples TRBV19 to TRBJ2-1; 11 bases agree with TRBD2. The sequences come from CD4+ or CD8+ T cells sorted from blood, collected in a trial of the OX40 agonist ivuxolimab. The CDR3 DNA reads TGTGCCAGTAGTCGTAGCGGGAGGGCTCTAAGCTCCTACAATGAGCAGTTCTTC. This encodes CASSRSGRALSSYNEQFF.